The rows below give T cell receptor beta chains drawn from one sample of a study of glioma-infiltrating T cells after dendritic cell vaccination. Here immunoSEQ multiplex PCR was the method, and the copy in TCRdb shows in-frame clones only, minus some. The sample yields approximately 10,000 clones, 81% seen once. The sample here was blood, taken after dendritic cell vaccination. Source of these receptors: a human donor with glioblastoma. CDR3s include the opening cysteine and the closing phenylalanine or tryptophan. D genes are given only for firm matches. Size is omitted from some rows. Given values are once, few, many or a class for expanded clones.

J | size | D | V | DNA | CDR3
TRBJ2-5 | - | - | TRBV7-9 | TGTGCCAGCAGCTTAGCGAGTCTGGAGACCCAGTACTTC | CASSLASLETQYF
TRBJ2-2 | - | TRBD1 | TRBV28 | TGTGCCAGCAGCCGACAGGGATCCACCGGGGAGCTGTTTTTT | CASSRQGSTGELFF
TRBJ2-5 | - | - | TRBV6-6 | TGTGCCAGCAGTAATCCCGGGTCGCACCGGGCCCAGTACTTC | CASSNPGSHRAQYF
TRBJ2-7 | few | - | TRBV11-3 | TGTGCCAGCAGCTTAGGTCAAGCAGGGGACTACGAGCAGTACTTC | CASSLGQAGDYEQYF
TRBJ2-1 | - | TRBD2 | TRBV28 | TGTGCCAGCAGTTCCCTAGCGGGAGAGGTTGAGCAGTTCTTC | CASSSLAGEVEQFF
TRBJ2-1 | - | - | TRBV6-6 | TGTGCCAGCAGTTACTCGGGGAGGCAAAGATCCCATGAGCAGTTCTTC | CASSYSGRQRSHEQFF
TRBJ2-2 | - | TRBD2 | TRBV7-2 | TGTGCCAGCAGCTCACCTAGCGGGAGGAACACCGGGGAGCTGTTTTTT | CASSSPSGRNTGELFF
TRBJ2-7 | - | - | TRBV27 | TGTGCCAGCAGTTACGTTAGCTACGAGCAGTACTTC | CASSYVSYEQYF
TRBJ1-5 | - | - | TRBV5-8 | TGTGCCAGCAGAGGACAAACCTATCAGCCCCAGCATTTT | CASRGQTYQPQHF
TRBJ2-7 | - | - | TRBV5-1 | TGCGCCAGCAGCCTGAGGGCGGGCTACCCATACGAGCAGTACTTC | CASSLRAGYPYEQYF
TRBJ1-1 | - | TRBD1 | TRBV5-1 | TGCGCCAGCAGCTTGAAGGGGGCGGGGACTGAAGCTTTCTTT | CASSLKGAGTEAFF
TRBJ2-2 | few | TRBD1 | TRBV7-6 | TGTGCCAGCAGCTTTTCATCCCGGACGACAGGGGGTGGTACCGGGGAGCTGTTTTTT | CASSFSSRTTGGGTGELFF
TRBJ2-5 | - | TRBD1 | TRBV18 | TGTGCCAGCTCACCCGTCGGGACAGGAGTTCAAGAGACCCAGTACTTC | CASSPVGTGVQETQYF
TRBJ2-1 | once | TRBD2 | TRBV9 | TGTGCCAGCAGCTTACGGGCCTTAGCGGGAATGGTCGGTAACAATGAGCAGTTCTTC | CASSLRALAGMVGNNEQFF
TRBJ1-2 | - | TRBD1 | TRBV7-9 | TGTGCCAGCAGCCGGGACAGGGGAGGCTATGGCTACACCTTC | CASSRDRGGYGYTF
TRBJ2-7 | - | TRBD1 | TRBV7-9 | TGTGCCAGCAGCTTGACAGGGGGTCTGGACGAGCAGTACTTC | CASSLTGGLDEQYF
TRBJ2-2 | - | TRBD1 | TRBV6-1 | TGTGCCAGCAGACTGGACAGGGGGTACCGGGAGCTGTTTTTT | CASRLDRGYRELFF
TRBJ2-7 | - | - | TRBV18 | TGTGCCAGCTCACCAGGGGGGTGGGACCCGAGCTCCTACGAGCAGTACTTC | CASSPGGWDPSSYEQYF
TRBJ2-7 | - | TRBD1 | TRBV5-6 | TGTGCCAGCAGCTGGGGACAGGGTCTCTTCTCCTACGAGCAGTACTTC | CASSWGQGLFSYEQYF
TRBJ2-1 | - | TRBD1 | TRBV29-1 | TGCAGCGTCGGTCCGGGACAGACCTACAATGAGCAGTTCTTC | CSVGPGQTYNEQFF
TRBJ2-7 | - | TRBD2 | TRBV2 | TGTGCCAGCAGGTCTAGCGGGGGCTCCTACGAGCAGTACTTC | CASRSSGGSYEQYF
TRBJ2-1 | - | TRBD2 | TRBV5-1 | TGCGCCAGCAGCTTCGGGAGGGAGAGAACTCATGAGCAGTTCTTC | CASSFGRERTHEQFF
TRBJ1-1 | - | TRBD1 | TRBV5-4 | TGTGCCAGCAGCCAAGGACAGGGTAGATCTGAAGCTTTCTTT | CASSQGQGRSEAFF
TRBJ1-2 | - | TRBD1 | TRBV19 | TGTGCCAGTAGCCCACAGGGGGGTAAGGCTGGCTACACCTTC | CASSPQGGKAGYTF
TRBJ2-3 | - | - | TRBV28 | TGTGCCAGCAGTTTTAGGGGCTGGGAACCCCAATCCACAGATACGCAGTATTTT | CASSFRGWEPQSTDTQYF
TRBJ1-5 | - | - | TRBV6-6 | TGTGCCAGCAGTTCCCCCCCCGGTCAGCCCCAGCATTTT | CASSSPPGQPQHF
TRBJ2-7 | - | TRBD1 | TRBV7-3 | TGTGCCAGCAGCCGAGGGGGAGACAGGGTACTTGGGCAGTACTTC | CASSRGGDRVLGQYF
TRBJ2-3 | - | - | TRBV7-9 | TGTGCCAGCAGCCTACAGCGGTCAAGCACAGATACGCAGTATTTT | CASSLQRSSTDTQYF
TRBJ2-7 | - | TRBD1 | TRBV5-4 | TGTGCCAGCAGCCAGGACAGGGCGACCTACGAGCAGTACTTC | CASSQDRATYEQYF
TRBJ2-7 | - | - | TRBV4-3 | TGCGCCAGCAGCCAAGGGGGGGAGGCCTACGAGCAGTACTTC | CASSQGGEAYEQYF
TRBJ1-2 | - | - | TRBV5-1 | TGCGCCAGCAGCCCTGGCGGGGGGCGAGGCTATGGCTACACCTTC | CASSPGGGRGYGYTF
TRBJ2-3 | - | TRBD2 | TRBV6-4 | TGTGCCAGCAGCGAAACTAGCGGAGCTGGGGATACGCAGTATTTT | CASSETSGAGDTQYF
TRBJ2-5 | - | TRBD2 | TRBV7-3 | TGTGCCAGCAGCCCCAAGGGCGGGGGGCCGCGAGAGACCCAGTACTTC | CASSPKGGGPRETQYF